Presented here are 8 T cell receptor beta chains from one specimen sequenced in a study of cytomegalovirus exposure and HLA in healthy donors. The PCR employed 60 Vbeta primers together with 13 Jbeta primers. Only in-frame clones appear in the TCRdb table, and some are missing; sequencing was by immunoSEQ multiplex PCR. The sample has around 210,000 clones; just under 80% are singletons. The sequenced sample consisted of PBMCs. Receptor source: a boy aged 5 to 17 in good health and CMV-seronegative.

This clone was found a few times. The chain uses TRBV4-2 and TRBJ2-3, with D possibly being TRBD2 (5 bases). The CDR3 sequence is 15 residues long. The V gene's germline CDR1 is LGHNA and CDR2 YNFKEQ. V lost 1 base to trimming and J lost 6 bases, with 14 bases between them. The CDR3, as DNA: TGTGCCAGCAGCCAAGCTGTGGGAGCCACGGATACGCAGTATTTT. Protein product: CASSQAVGATDTQYF.

This clone occurred a few times. The chain employs TRBV5-1 and TRBJ1-5; possible D gene TRBD1, 6 bases. Trimming left V 4 bases short and J 0 bases short, with 20 bases between. CDR1 is SGHRS and CDR2 is YFSETQ in the germline V gene. This CDR3 spans 18 amino acids. CDR3 amino acids: CASSRGGLGTDSNQPQHF. DNA for the CDR3: TGCGCCAGCAGCAGGGGGGGGCTAGGGACTGATAGCAATCAGCCCCAGCATTTT.

The genes are TRBV30 and TRBJ2-1, with TRBD2 identical over 11 bases. CDR3 length equals 13 residues. The junction had 9 bases not matched to a gene; V was cut back by 7 bases and J by 10 bases. Looked up from germline, CDR1 is GTSNPN and CDR2 is SVGIG (reference sequence). The CDR3 DNA reads TGTGCCTTGACTAGCGGGACTACAGACGAGCAGTTCTTC. It encodes CALTSGTTDEQFF.

This chain joins TRBV5-8 and TRBJ1-1; no clear D gene. Germline CDR1 and CDR2: SGHTS and YDEGEE. The V end was cut by 0 bases, the J end by 7 bases, with 10 bases between. This CDR3 is built from 13 residues. CDR3 sequence: CASSLVGLLEAFF. The CDR3 coding sequence is TGTGCCAGCAGCTTGGTTGGCCTCCTTGAAGCTTTCTTT.

The chain couples TRBV5-1 to TRBJ1-3, with D possibly matching TRBD1 (6 bases). The V and J ends lost 3 bases and 4 bases respectively, with 17 bases between them. The CDR3 has 16 residues. CDR1 SGHRS and CDR2 YFSETQ come from the germline V gene. CDR3 nucleotides: TGCGCCAGCAGCTCCCCGACAGGAGCAGGGGGAAACACCATATATTTT. Protein: CASSSPTGAGGNTIYF. The full variable domain, in which reference TRBV5-1 and TRBJ1-3 provide the parts outside the CDR3, is KAGVTQTPRYLIKTRGQQVTLSCSPISGHRSVSWYQQTPGQGLQFLFEYFSETQRNKGNFPGRFSGRQFSNSRSEMNVSTLELGDSALYLCASSSPTGAGGNTIYFGEGSWLTVV.

This clone turned up a few times. This chain joins TRBV9 and TRBJ2-7; 10 bases map to TRBD2. The CDR3 has 15 amino acids. The V gene's germline CDR1 is SGDLS and CDR2 YYNGEE. The V gene end was trimmed by 3 bases and the J gene end by 3 bases; junction bases not matched to a gene: 6. CDR3 amino acids: CASSARTSGFYEQYF. The DNA for the CDR3 is TGTGCCAGCAGCGCAAGGACTAGCGGCTTCTACGAGCAGTACTTC.

The chain recombines TRBV9 with TRBJ2-1, with 9 nucleotides matching TRBD2. Unmatched junction bases numbered 5, after V lost 4 bases and J lost 6 bases. The CDR3 length is 14 residues. The germline V gene encodes CDR1 SGDLS and CDR2 YYNGEE. CDR3 sequence (DNA): TGTGCCAGCAGCAATAGCGGGAGTGGCAATGAGCAGTTCTTC. Translation: CASSNSGSGNEQFF.

The chain has TRBV18 and TRBJ1-4; the D gene is possibly TRBD1 (5 bases). Germline V CDR1 and CDR2: KGHSH, LQKENI. With 5 bases removed from V and 4 bases from J, the gap between germline ends came to 8 bases. The CDR3 sequence is 13 residues long. CDR3 sequence: CASSAGINEKLFF. DNA of the CDR3: TGTGCCAGCTCAGCAGGGATTAATGAAAAACTGTTTTTT.